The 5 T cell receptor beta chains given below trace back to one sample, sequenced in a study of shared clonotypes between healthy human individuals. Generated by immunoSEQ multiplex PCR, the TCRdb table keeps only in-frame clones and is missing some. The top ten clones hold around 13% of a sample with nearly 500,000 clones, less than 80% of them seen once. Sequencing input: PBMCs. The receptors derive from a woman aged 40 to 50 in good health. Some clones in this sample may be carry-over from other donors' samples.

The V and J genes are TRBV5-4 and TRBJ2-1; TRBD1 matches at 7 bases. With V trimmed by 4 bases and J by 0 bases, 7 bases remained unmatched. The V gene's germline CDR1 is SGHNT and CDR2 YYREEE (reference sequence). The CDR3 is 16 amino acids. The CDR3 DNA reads TGTGCCAGCAGCATAGGGACAGCTAACTCCTACAATGAGCAGTTCTTC. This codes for CASSIGTANSYNEQFF.

CDR3 sequence (DNA): TGTGCCACCGATAGCGGGCGGGAAGGTAATGAGCAGTTCTTC. Amino acid sequence: CATDSGREGNEQFF. This chain uses TRBV7-9 with TRBJ2-1, with 7 bases fitting TRBD2. The J segment lost 7 bases and the V segment lost 10 bases, leaving 13 bases of the junction unmatched. The CDR3 runs to 14 residues. Looked up from germline, CDR1 is SEHNR and CDR2 is FQNEAQ (reference sequence).

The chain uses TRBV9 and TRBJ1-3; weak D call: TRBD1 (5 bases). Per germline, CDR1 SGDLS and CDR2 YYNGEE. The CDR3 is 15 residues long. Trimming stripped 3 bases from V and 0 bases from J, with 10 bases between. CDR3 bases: TGTGCCAGCAGCGGTGCAGGGATCTCTGGAAACACCATATATTTT. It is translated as CASSGAGISGNTIYF.

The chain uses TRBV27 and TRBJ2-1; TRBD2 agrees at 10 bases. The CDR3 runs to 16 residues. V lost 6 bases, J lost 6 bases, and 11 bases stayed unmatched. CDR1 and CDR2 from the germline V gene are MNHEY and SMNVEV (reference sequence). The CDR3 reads CASSSGTSGIFNEQFF. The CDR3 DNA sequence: TGTGCCAGCAGCTCCGGCACTAGCGGGATTTTCAATGAGCAGTTCTTC.

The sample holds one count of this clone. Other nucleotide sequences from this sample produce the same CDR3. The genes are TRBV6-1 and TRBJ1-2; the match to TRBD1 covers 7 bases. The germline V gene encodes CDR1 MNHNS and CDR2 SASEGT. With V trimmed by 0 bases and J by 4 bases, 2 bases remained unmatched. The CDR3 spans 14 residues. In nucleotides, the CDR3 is TGTGCCAGCAGTGAAGCGGACAGGTTCTATGGCTACACCTTC. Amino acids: CASSEADRFYGYTF.